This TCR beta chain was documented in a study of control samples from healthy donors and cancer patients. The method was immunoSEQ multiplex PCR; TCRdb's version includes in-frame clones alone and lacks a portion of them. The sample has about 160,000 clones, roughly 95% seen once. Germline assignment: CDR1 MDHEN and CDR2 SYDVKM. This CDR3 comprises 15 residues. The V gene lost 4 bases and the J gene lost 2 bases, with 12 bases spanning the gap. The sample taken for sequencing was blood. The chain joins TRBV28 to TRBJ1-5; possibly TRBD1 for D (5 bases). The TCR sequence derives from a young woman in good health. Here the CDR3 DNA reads TGTGCCAGCAGTTCGACAGTATCGGGCAATCAGCCCCAGCATTTT. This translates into CASSSTVSGNQPQHF.